The present entry profiles one T cell receptor beta chain with its context. Its antigen is as yet unknown. This sample is drawn from a study of T cells in localized non-small cell lung cancer. Study-wide points: Only one tumor region was sequenced, so heterogeneity remains possible. Out of the top 100 tumor clones, a median about 57 were seen in adjacent lung. A raised T cell density in blood coincided with lengthier overall survival. Uninvolved neighboring lung showed the greatest T cell clonality, exceeding tumor.

Trimming stripped 6 bases from V and 5 bases from J, with 13 bases between. The length of the CDR3 is 12 residues. Looked up from germline, CDR1 is GTSNPN and CDR2 is SVGIG (reference sequence). Only in-frame clones appear in the TCRdb table, and some are missing; sequencing was by immunoSEQ multiplex PCR. The sample consists of several hundred clones, around two fifths of them appearing once. This TCR was sampled from a female donor aged 60 or older with stage I lung adenocarcinoma. The specimen comprised lung tumor tissue, sampled before any cancer treatment. V usage is TRBV30 and J usage is TRBJ2-5; weak D call: TRBD1 (6 bases). CDR3 DNA sequence: TGTGCCTGTCACCTGGGGGCGGAGACCCAGTACTTC. This sequence encodes CACHLGAETQYF.